Shown below are 23 T cell receptor beta chains from a single sample sequenced in a study of graft-versus-host responses after intestinal transplantation. Their antigen targets remain unknown. The assay was immunoSEQ multiplex PCR, and TCRdb's table has in-frame clones only and misses some. The sample shows about 85,000 clones, approximately 90% of them seen only once. The starting material was unstimulated CD8+ T cells sorted from spleen or lymph node cells, obtained before transplant. The source is a human donor who was the organ donor for an intestinal transplant.

This sequence joins TRBV5-6 and TRBJ1-3; no clear D. V was clipped by 0 bases and J by 0 bases, with 7 bases between them. The CDR3 contains 15 residues. Germline loops: CDR1 SGHDT, CDR2 YYEEEE. CDR3 in amino acids: CASSLGLSSGNTIYF. The DNA for the CDR3 is TGTGCCAGCAGCTTGGGGCTTTCCTCTGGAAACACCATATATTTT. The whole variable domain, remainder taken from reference TRBV5-6 and TRBJ1-3, is DAGVTQSPTHLIKTRGQQVTLRCSPKSGHDTVSWYQQALGQGPQFIFQYYEEEERQRGNFPDRFSGHQFPNYSSELNVNALLLGDSALYLCASSLGLSSGNTIYFGEGSWLTVV.

In its sample, this clone was seen once. The rearrangement joins TRBV6-5 to TRBJ1-1; the D is unclear. The CDR3 loop spans 14 amino acids. CDR1 and CDR2 (germline): MNHEY, SVGAGI. The V gene lost 5 bases and the J gene lost 0 bases, with 10 bases spanning the gap. The CDR3 nucleotides are TGTGCCAGCAGTGAAGAGCCTCTGAACACTGAAGCTTTCTTT. This translates into CASSEEPLNTEAFF.

CDR3 nucleotides: TGTGCCAGTAGTATAGACATCCGGGACCACTCCTACGAGCAGTACTTC. Protein sequence: CASSIDIRDHSYEQYF. The gene calls are TRBV19 and TRBJ2-7; D might be TRBD1 or TRBD2, each matching 5 bases. CDR1 LNHDA and CDR2 SQIVND come from the germline V gene (reference sequence). There are 16 residues in the CDR3. Trimming stripped 0 bases from V and 0 bases from J, with 12 bases between.

Here the CDR3 reads CASSVVASAEAFF. CDR3 sequence (DNA): TGTGCCAGCAGCGTAGTAGCTTCCGCTGAAGCTTTCTTT. V usage is TRBV9 and J usage is TRBJ1-1; no clear D gene. V was pared by 0 bases and J by 6 bases, with 9 bases between. This CDR3 is 13 amino acids long. CDR1 SGDLS and CDR2 YYNGEE come from the germline V gene.

V and J are TRBV10-2 and TRBJ2-3; 16 bases are shared with TRBD2. The length of the CDR3 is 16 residues. CDR1 and CDR2 (germline): WSHSY, SAAADI. With 6 bases clipped from V and 9 bases from J, the junction kept 9 bases outside the gene matches. In nucleotides, the CDR3 is TGCGCCAGCAGGGGACCGGGACTAGCGGGAGGGAGGACGCAGTATTTT. Residues: CASRGPGLAGGRTQYF.

The CDR3 is CASSLQTGPSPLHF. CDR3 sequence (DNA): TGTGCCAGCAGTCTCCAGACAGGGCCCTCACCCCTCCACTTT. The V and J genes are TRBV6-5 and TRBJ1-6; 7 bases line up with TRBD1. The CDR3 is made up of 14 amino acids. The V gene's germline CDR1 is MNHEY and CDR2 SVGAGI. Germline trimming cut 5 bases from V and 10 bases from J; bases unmatched to any gene: 8.

The rearrangement uses TRBV19 and TRBJ1-2; no clear D. V shed 3 bases and J shed 3 bases, with 11 bases lying between them. Germline V gives CDR1 LNHDA, CDR2 SQIVND (reference sequence). The CDR3 covers 14 residues. The CDR3, as DNA: TGTGCCAGTAGTATGGGCGCGATGGACTATGGCTACACCTTC. This encodes CASSMGAMDYGYTF.

This clone appeared once. The J gene is TRBJ1-2, the V gene TRBV5-1; no clear D. V shed 0 bases and J shed 3 bases, with 12 bases lying between them. This CDR3 has 15 amino acids. Germline-derived CDR1 and CDR2 are SGHRS and YFSETQ. The CDR3 is CASSLEGEPYYGYTF. DNA for the CDR3: TGCGCCAGCAGCTTGGAGGGAGAACCGTACTATGGCTACACCTTC.

This clone was counted a single time. This chain joins TRBV11-3 and TRBJ2-2; no clear D gene. This CDR3 contains 14 residues. Germline-derived CDR1 and CDR2 are SGHNT and YENEEA. V was clipped by 2 bases and J by 1 base, with 5 bases between them. The CDR3 nucleotides are TGTGCCAGCAGCTTATGGGGGAACACCGGGGAGCTGTTTTTT. Translating it yields CASSLWGNTGELFF.

The chain links TRBV28 to TRBJ1-5; D remains unclear. CDR3 length equals 13 residues. Trimming removed 2 bases from V and 7 bases from J, with 9 bases in between. Germline-derived CDR1 and CDR2 are MDHEN and SYDVKM. The DNA of the CDR3 is TGTGCCAGCAGTTTAGGCGTTTCGCAGCCCCAGCATTTT. Its protein is CASSLGVSQPQHF.

The chain employs TRBV21-1 and TRBJ2-5; TRBD1, the D gene given by the table, was not confirmed from the DNA. TRBV21-1 is assigned pseudogene status. This CDR3 spans 15 amino acids. The CDR3 DNA reads as TGTGCCAGCAATCGACAGGGATTCGTCGGGGAGACCCAGTACTTC. This codes for CASNRQGFVGETQYF.

The chain is built from TRBV6-1 and TRBJ2-2, with D possibly matching TRBD1 (5 bases). The CDR3 contains 18 residues. CDR1 MNHNS and CDR2 SASEGT come from the germline V gene. Trimming pared 2 bases from V and 6 bases from J, leaving 22 bases between. This CDR3 reads CASSESFGKGSVPGELFF. CDR3 in DNA: TGTGCCAGCAGTGAAAGTTTCGGAAAGGGGTCTGTCCCCGGGGAGCTGTTTTTT.

The rearrangement joins TRBV11-2 to TRBJ1-1, with D possibly being TRBD1 (5 bases). V was pared by 1 base and J by 4 bases, with 10 bases between. From germline, CDR1 is SGHAT and CDR2 FQNNGV. The CDR3 contains 14 residues. This CDR3 is CASSLGQLSTEAFF. CDR3 DNA: TGTGCCAGCAGCTTAGGACAGCTTAGCACTGAAGCTTTCTTT.

This clone was detected once. V usage is TRBV2 and J usage is TRBJ1-4; no firm D call. V was cut by 6 bases and J by 4 bases, with 9 bases left in between. CDR3 size: 13 residues. The germline CDR1 and CDR2 sequences are SNHLY and FYNNEI. The CDR3 loop is CASRGWGNEKLFF. CDR3 sequence (DNA): TGTGCCAGCAGGGGGTGGGGTAATGAAAAACTGTTTTTT. Supplemented by reference TRBV2 and TRBJ1-4, the full variable domain reads EPEVTQTPSHQVTQMGQEVILRCVPISNHLYFYWYRQILGQKVEFLVSFYNNEISEKSEIFDDQFSVERPDGSNFTLKIRSTKLEDSAMYFCASRGWGNEKLFFGSGTQLSVL.

The rearrangement links TRBV5-1 to TRBJ1-5, with no clear D. CDR3 length: 14 residues. The V and J ends lost 7 bases and 0 bases respectively, with 11 bases between them. CDR1 SGHRS and CDR2 YFSETQ come from the germline V gene. As DNA, the CDR3 is TGCGCCAGCCGACGGCCTTATAGCAATCAGCCCCAGCATTTT. It yields the protein CASRRPYSNQPQHF.

This chain links TRBV2 with TRBJ2-2; perhaps TRBD2 as D (5 bases). Germline assignment: CDR1 SNHLY and CDR2 FYNNEI. V dropped 2 bases and J dropped 1 base, with 14 bases sitting between them. The length of the CDR3 is 17 residues. CDR3 DNA: TGTGCCAGCAGTGAACTTGGCAGACGGGGGAACACCGGGGAGCTGTTTTTT. Its protein is CASSELGRRGNTGELFF.

The chain recombines TRBV5-1 with TRBJ1-2; D perhaps matches TRBD1 (5 bases). Per the germline V gene, CDR1 is SGHRS and CDR2 is YFSETQ. V shed 2 bases and J shed 2 bases, with 16 bases lying between them. The length of the CDR3 is 16 residues. This CDR3 reads CASSLVSSGGNYGYTF. For the CDR3, the DNA is TGCGCCAGCAGCTTAGTGTCGTCGGGGGGGAACTATGGCTACACCTTC. Variable domain in full (rest from reference TRBV5-1 and TRBJ1-2): KAGVTQTPRYLIKTRGQQVTLSCSPISGHRSVSWYQQTPGQGLQFLFEYFSETQRNKGNFPGRFSGRQFSNSRSEMNVSTLELGDSALYLCASSLVSSGGNYGYTFGSGTRLTVV.

This clone was seen just once. J is TRBJ2-7 and V is TRBV10-3; 8 nucleotides align to TRBD2. The germline gives CDR1 ENHRY, CDR2 SYGVKD. The CDR3 is made up of 13 amino acids. V lost 5 bases and J lost 1; bases outside the gene matches: 1. The CDR3 spells CAISSGGSYEQYF. The CDR3 nucleotides are TGTGCCATCAGTAGCGGGGGATCCTACGAGCAGTACTTC.

This chain links TRBV27 with TRBJ2-7, with D maybe TRBD1 (6 bases). The V and J ends lost 3 bases and 1 base respectively, with 10 bases between them. The CDR3 loop spans 14 amino acids. Germline values: CDR1 MNHEY, CDR2 SMNVEV (reference sequence). The CDR3 region is CASSFQTGSYEQYF. CDR3 coding DNA: TGTGCCAGCAGTTTCCAGACAGGATCCTACGAGCAGTACTTC.

V and J are TRBV13 and TRBJ2-7; 9 nucleotides match TRBD1. Germline CDR1 reads PRHDT; CDR2 reads FYEKMQ (reference sequence). V was pared by 6 bases and J by 6 bases, with 6 bases of the junction left unmatched. The CDR3 is 13 residues long. The CDR3 DNA reads as TGTGCCAGCAGACAGGGGGCGACGAGCGAGCAGTACTTC. This gives the protein CASRQGATSEQYF.

The chain uses TRBV4-1 and TRBJ2-1; a weak D match, TRBD1 (5 bases). This CDR3 has 13 residues. Germline CDR1 is MGHRA and CDR2 is YSYEKL. The germline V and J ends were trimmed by 4 bases and 2 bases, with 6 bases remaining between them. CDR3 coding DNA: TGCGCCAGCAGCCCGGACACCTACAATGAGCAGTTCTTC. Translating it yields CASSPDTYNEQFF.

The chain uses TRBV6-5 and TRBJ1-1; D unresolved. The V end lost 2 bases, the J end lost 0 bases, and 4 bases lay between the germline ends. The CDR3 is 13 residues long. The germline V gene encodes CDR1 MNHEY and CDR2 SVGAGI. DNA of the CDR3: TGTGCCAGCAGTTACGTCCTGAACACTGAAGCTTTCTTT. Protein sequence: CASSYVLNTEAFF.

The J gene is TRBJ2-7, the V gene TRBV10-2; possibly TRBD1 or TRBD2 for D (5 bases each). From germline, CDR1 is WSHSY and CDR2 SAAADI. The CDR3 is made up of 11 amino acids. Trimming removed 6 bases at V and 6 bases at J, with 9 bases between. The CDR3 coding sequence is TGCGCCAGCAGGGGGACCATCGAGCAGTACTTC. Residues: CASRGTIEQYF.